These 27 T cell receptor beta chains were sequenced from one sample in a study of blood T cell repertoires in COVID-19. Sequencing used immunoSEQ multiplex PCR; TCRdb keeps in-frame clones, though not all of them. The sample has around 310,000 clones, 88% seen once; the top ten hold under 5%. Sequencing was done on a sample of peripheral blood. These receptors all stem from a woman between 50 and 59 years old with active or convalescent COVID-19.

The gene calls are TRBV27 and TRBJ2-7; TRBD1 is a possible D gene (5 bases). The V end lost 6 bases, the J end lost 3 bases, and 12 bases lay between the germline ends. The CDR3 has 13 amino acids. Germline V gene data show CDR1 as MNHEY and CDR2 as SMNVEV (reference sequence). This chain's CDR3 is CASSLADSYEQYF. The CDR3 coding sequence is TGTGCCAGCAGCCTCGCTGACAGCTACGAGCAGTACTTC.

The V gene is TRBV19, the J gene TRBJ1-5, with unresolved D. The CDR3 is made up of 16 amino acids. Deletions cut 3 bases from V and 0 bases from J, with 12 bases between. Germline V gene data show CDR1 as LNHDA and CDR2 as SQIVND (reference sequence). Written as DNA, the CDR3 is TGTGCCAGTAGTATGGAGGGTCCTTATAGCAATCAGCCCCAGCATTTT. Translation: CASSMEGPYSNQPQHF.

Only one count was recorded for this clone. This chain uses TRBV5-1 with TRBJ2-2, with a possible D match to TRBD1 (6 bases). Germline CDR1 is SGHRS and CDR2 is YFSETQ. The CDR3 has 15 residues. Trimming cost V 1 base and J 1 base, with 8 bases left between them. CDR3 bases: TGCGCCAGCAGCTTGATGACAGGGAACACCGGGGAGCTGTTTTTT. As protein: CASSLMTGNTGELFF.

This clone is a singleton in its sample. The chain has TRBV3-1 (or the pseudogene TRBV3-2) and TRBJ2-1, with 9 bases matching TRBD2. Per germline, CDR1 LGHDT and CDR2 YNNKEL (reference sequence). CDR3 size: 17 residues. The trim removed 0 bases at V and 2 bases at J, leaving 5 bases unmatched. The CDR3 spells CASSQEKLAGPYNEQFF. The CDR3 coding sequence is TGTGCCAGCAGCCAAGAGAAGCTAGCGGGGCCCTACAATGAGCAGTTCTTC.

The CDR3 region has the DNA TGTGCCAGCAGCCAAGATAGGGCGGGCGCCGGGAATCAGCCCCAGCATTTT. It codes for CASSQDRAGAGNQPQHF. The chain combines TRBV4-2 with TRBJ1-5, with D unresolved. The V gene's germline CDR1 is LGHNA and CDR2 YNFKEQ. The CDR3 spans 17 residues. V was clipped by 0 bases and J by 4 bases, with 16 bases between them.

The V gene is TRBV2, the J gene TRBJ1-1; 8 nucleotides line up with TRBD1. The trim removed 6 bases at V and 1 base at J, leaving 4 bases unmatched. This CDR3 is 14 amino acids long. The germline gives CDR1 SNHLY, CDR2 FYNNEI. The CDR3 region has the DNA TGTGCCAGCAGGGACAGGGCGCAGAACACTGAAGCTTTCTTT. Its translation: CASRDRAQNTEAFF.

V is TRBV25-1 and J is TRBJ2-7; possible D gene TRBD1, 5 bases. The V gene's germline CDR1 is MGHDK and CDR2 SYGVNS. The CDR3 is 13 amino acids. V was trimmed by 1 base and J by 4 bases, leaving 8 bases between them. The CDR3 nucleotides read TGTGCCAGCAGTGAATGGGGCAAATACGAGCAGTACTTC. Residues: CASSEWGKYEQYF.

This chain joins TRBV19 and TRBJ2-7; D unresolved. V was trimmed by 1 base and J by 1 base, leaving 8 bases between them. Germline lookup yields CDR1 LNHDA and CDR2 SQIVND (reference sequence). This CDR3 spans 14 amino acids. CDR3 residues: CASSIGLRSYEQYF. The CDR3 DNA sequence: TGTGCCAGTAGTATAGGTCTTAGATCCTACGAGCAGTACTTC.

The rearrangement joins TRBV11-2 to TRBJ2-7, with D possibly being TRBD1 (6 bases). This CDR3 region has 14 residues. CDR1 is SGHAT, CDR2 FQNNGV, per germline. V lost 0 bases, J lost 5 bases, and 11 bases lay in between. The CDR3 DNA is TGTGCCAGCAGCTTAGAGACAGGTTTCCACGAGCAGTACTTC. Amino acid sequence: CASSLETGFHEQYF.

This chain joins TRBV27 and TRBJ1-4, with 8 bases lining up with TRBD1. Unmatched junction bases numbered 4, after V lost 2 bases and J lost 8 bases. The germline CDR1 and CDR2 sequences are MNHEY and SMNVEV (reference sequence). This CDR3 is 14 amino acids long. For the CDR3, the DNA is TGTGCCAGCAGTTTAGGACAGGGAGTGGAAAAACTGTTTTTT. Amino acid sequence: CASSLGQGVEKLFF.

This chain links TRBV6-5 with TRBJ1-1, with TRBD1 as a possible D gene (6 bases). This CDR3 region has 15 residues. V was pared by 5 bases and J by 1 base, with 14 bases between. Germline V gives CDR1 MNHEY, CDR2 SVGAGI. For the CDR3, the DNA is TGTGCCAGCAGTACGAAACGACAGGAGAACACTGAAGCTTTCTTT. Translated: CASSTKRQENTEAFF.

This rearrangement joins TRBV27 to TRBJ2-5; maybe TRBD1 (6 bases). The V gene's germline CDR1 is MNHEY and CDR2 SMNVEV (reference sequence). This CDR3 contains 14 residues. V lost 4 bases to trimming and J lost 5 bases, with 14 bases between them. The CDR3 loop reads CASSWYRDAETQYF. The CDR3, as DNA: TGTGCCAGCAGTTGGTACAGGGACGCGGAGACCCAGTACTTC.

In its sample, this clone was seen a few times. V gene TRBV3-1 (or the pseudogene TRBV3-2) combines with J gene TRBJ1-3; 9 bases match TRBD1. CDR3 length: 17 amino acids. V lost 4 bases and J lost 1; bases outside the gene matches: 8. The germline V gene has CDR1 LGHDT and CDR2 YNNKEL (reference sequence). CDR3 in DNA: TGTGCCAGCAGCCGTCAAACAGGGGGCGGGTCTGGAAACACCATATATTTT. Translated, it gives CASSRQTGGGSGNTIYF.

This chain connects TRBV9 to TRBJ2-1; D is uncertain. Trimming removed 3 bases from V and 7 bases from J, with 8 bases in between. This CDR3 has 12 residues. Germline values: CDR1 SGDLS, CDR2 YYNGEE. In nucleotides, the CDR3 is TGTGCCAGCAGCGGATTAGATAATGAGCAGTTCTTC. This gives the protein CASSGLDNEQFF.

The genes are TRBV7-9 and TRBJ1-1; TRBD1 matches 9 bases. The CDR3 spans 16 residues. The ends lost 3 bases at V and 0 bases at J; junction bases unmatched: 5. Germline assignment: CDR1 SEHNR and CDR2 FQNEAQ (reference sequence). The CDR3 DNA reads TGTGCCAGCAGCTTGGGGGGACAGGGACTGAACACTGAAGCTTTCTTT. This gives the protein CASSLGGQGLNTEAFF.

This clone has a handful of counts. V usage is TRBV5-1 and J usage is TRBJ2-5, with 7 nucleotides matching TRBD1. The CDR3 is 13 residues long. V was pared by 6 bases and J by 2 bases, with 4 bases of the junction left unmatched. The V gene's germline CDR1 is SGHRS and CDR2 YFSETQ. As DNA, the CDR3 is TGCGCCAGCACCCAGGGACAGCAAGAGACCCAGTACTTC. As protein: CASTQGQQETQYF.

This chain links TRBV2 with TRBJ1-2, with D unresolved. The CDR3 sequence is 14 residues long. Germline CDR1 is SNHLY and CDR2 is FYNNEI. The V gene lost 6 bases and the J gene lost 2 bases, with 13 bases spanning the gap. The CDR3, as DNA: TGTGCCAGCAGGGTTGGCAATACGAACTATGGCTACACCTTC. This translates into CASRVGNTNYGYTF. Full variable domain (remainder filled in from reference TRBV2 and TRBJ1-2): EPEVTQTPSHQVTQMGQEVILRCVPISNHLYFYWYRQILGQKVEFLVSFYNNEISEKSEIFDDQFSVERPDGSNFTLKIRSTKLEDSAMYFCASRVGNTNYGYTFGSGTRLTVV.

This chain links TRBV11-2 with TRBJ1-5, with TRBD1 matching 11 bases. This CDR3 comprises 16 residues. CDR1 SGHAT and CDR2 FQNNGV come from the germline V gene. The V segment lost 0 bases and the J segment 4 bases; nucleotides outside the gene matches: 2. The CDR3 region has the DNA TGTGCCAGCAGCTTAGACGGGACAGGGGGGAATCAGCCCCAGCATTTT. Translating gives CASSLDGTGGNQPQHF.

V usage is TRBV29-1 and J usage is TRBJ1-1; TRBD1 matches at 8 bases. Germline V gives CDR1 SQVTM, CDR2 ANQGSEA. The CDR3 covers 12 residues. Trimming took 7 bases from V and 4 from J; bases not matched to a gene: 5. The CDR3 reads CSANRGGTEAFF. The CDR3 DNA follows: TGCAGCGCAAACAGGGGGGGCACTGAAGCTTTCTTT.

In this sample, this clone turned up once. V usage is TRBV19 and J usage is TRBJ1-6, with D possibly being TRBD1 (5 bases). Looked up from germline, CDR1 is LNHDA and CDR2 is SQIVND (reference sequence). The CDR3 consists of 15 residues. The V end lost 3 bases, the J end lost 2 bases, and 8 bases lay between the germline ends. The CDR3 bases are TGTGCCAGTAGTATCGGGGGAACCTATAATTCACCCCTCCACTTT. Amino acid sequence: CASSIGGTYNSPLHF.

The rearrangement uses TRBV27 and TRBJ2-3; 10 positions agree with TRBD1. J gave up 5 bases and V 7 bases, and 9 bases lay outside the gene matches. Germline lookup yields CDR1 MNHEY and CDR2 SMNVEV (reference sequence). This CDR3 is built from 15 residues. CDR3 residues: CASTRQGASRDTQYF. CDR3 bases: TGTGCCAGCACCCGACAGGGGGCAAGTCGAGATACGCAGTATTTT.

The V call is TRBV10-3, the J call TRBJ2-7; D remains unclear. CDR3 length equals 12 residues. V lost 8 bases to trimming and J lost 1 base, with 9 bases between them. Looked up from germline, CDR1 is ENHRY and CDR2 is SYGVKD. DNA for the CDR3: TGTGCCATCCTCACATCATCCTACGAGCAGTACTTC. It encodes CAILTSSYEQYF.

The gene calls are TRBV7-2 and TRBJ1-1; 9 bases fit TRBD1. This CDR3 has 15 amino acids. V dropped 2 bases and J dropped 5; count of bases not matched to a gene: 6. The germline CDR1 and CDR2 sequences are SGHTA and FQGNSA. This chain's CDR3 is CASSLWGQGITEAFF. In nucleotides, the CDR3 is TGTGCCAGCAGCTTATGGGGACAGGGTATTACTGAAGCTTTCTTT.

This clone appeared a single time. The genes are TRBV5-4 and TRBJ1-4; the D gene is possibly TRBD1 (5 bases). Trimming took off 4 bases at V and 5 bases at J, with 15 bases between the two ends. This CDR3 is 15 amino acids long. CDR1 and CDR2 (germline): SGHNT, YYREEE (reference sequence). CDR3 nucleotides: TGTGCCAGCAGCCGGCAGGGCGGCAAAAATGAAAAACTGTTTTTT. Protein: CASSRQGGKNEKLFF.

V and J are TRBV18 and TRBJ2-1; TRBD2 aligns across 7 bases. The germline V gene encodes CDR1 KGHSH and CDR2 LQKENI. This CDR3 is built from 15 residues. The junction had 11 bases not matched to a gene; V was cut back by 4 bases and J by 8 bases. The CDR3 spells CASSRSGERWDEQFF. The CDR3 nucleotides read TGTGCCAGCTCACGAAGCGGGGAGCGATGGGATGAGCAGTTCTTC.

V is TRBV16 and J is TRBJ1-6; D remains unclear. Trimming took off 2 bases at V and 8 bases at J, with 13 bases between the two ends. The CDR3 extends over 15 amino acids. The V gene's germline CDR1 is KGHSY and CDR2 FQNENV. The CDR3 region has the DNA TGTGCCAGCAGCCAACTGGAGGGTATCGATTCACCCCTCCACTTT. It is translated as CASSQLEGIDSPLHF.

This clone occurred once. This rearrangement joins TRBV27 to TRBJ2-7; TRBD2 matches at 10 bases. The J segment lost 2 bases and the V segment lost 2 bases, leaving 3 bases of the junction unmatched. Germline CDR1 reads MNHEY; CDR2 reads SMNVEV (reference sequence). The CDR3 totals 15 residues. CDR3 bases: TGTGCCAGCAGTTTAGGAGCGGGAGGGCCCTACGAGCAGTACTTC. As protein: CASSLGAGGPYEQYF.